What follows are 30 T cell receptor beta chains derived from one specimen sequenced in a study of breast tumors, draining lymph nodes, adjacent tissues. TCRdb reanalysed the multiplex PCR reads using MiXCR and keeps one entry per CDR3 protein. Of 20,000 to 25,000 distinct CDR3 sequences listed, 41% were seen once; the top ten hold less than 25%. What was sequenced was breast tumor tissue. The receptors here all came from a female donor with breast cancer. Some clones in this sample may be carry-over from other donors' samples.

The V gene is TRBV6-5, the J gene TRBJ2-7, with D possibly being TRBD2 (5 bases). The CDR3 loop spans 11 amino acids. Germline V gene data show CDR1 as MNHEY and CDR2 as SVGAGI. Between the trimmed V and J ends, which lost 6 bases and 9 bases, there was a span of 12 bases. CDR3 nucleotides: TGTGCCAGCAGCTACCAAGGAGGGCAGTACTTC. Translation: CASSYQGGQYF.

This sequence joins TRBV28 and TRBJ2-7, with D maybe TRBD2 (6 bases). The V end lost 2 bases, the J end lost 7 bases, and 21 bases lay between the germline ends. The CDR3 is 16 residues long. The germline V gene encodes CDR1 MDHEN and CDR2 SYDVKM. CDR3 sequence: CASSLGGTARTGEQYF. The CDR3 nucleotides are TGTGCCAGCAGTTTAGGGGGGACCGCTAGGACGGGGGAGCAGTACTTC.

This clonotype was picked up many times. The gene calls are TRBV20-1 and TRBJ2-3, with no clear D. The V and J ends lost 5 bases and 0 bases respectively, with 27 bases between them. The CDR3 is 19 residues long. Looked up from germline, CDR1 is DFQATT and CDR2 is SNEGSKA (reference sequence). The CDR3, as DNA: TGCAGTGCTGGATTAGGTTGGGCAGATTGGCAGACAAGCACAGATACGCAGTATTTT. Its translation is CSAGLGWADWQTSTDTQYF.

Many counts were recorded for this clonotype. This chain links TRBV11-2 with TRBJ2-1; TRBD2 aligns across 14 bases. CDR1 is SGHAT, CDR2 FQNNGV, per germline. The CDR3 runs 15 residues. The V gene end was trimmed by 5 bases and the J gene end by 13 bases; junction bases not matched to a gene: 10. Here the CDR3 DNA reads TGTGCCAGCAGCACCACCGGACTAGCGGGAGGTCCCCAGTTCTTC. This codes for CASSTTGLAGGPQFF.

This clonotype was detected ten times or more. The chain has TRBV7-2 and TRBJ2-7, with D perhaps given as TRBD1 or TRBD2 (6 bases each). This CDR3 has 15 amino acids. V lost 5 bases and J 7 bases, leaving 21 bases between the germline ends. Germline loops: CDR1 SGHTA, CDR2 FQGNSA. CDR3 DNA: TGTGCCAGCAGCCCCCGAGGGGGGCGCTTTTATGAGCAGTACTTC. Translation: CASSPRGGRFYEQYF.

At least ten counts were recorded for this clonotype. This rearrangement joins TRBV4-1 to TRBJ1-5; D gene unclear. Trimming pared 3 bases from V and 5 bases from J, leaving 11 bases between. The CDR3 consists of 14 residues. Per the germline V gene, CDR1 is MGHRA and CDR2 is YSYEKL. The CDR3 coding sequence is TGCGCCAGCAGCCATGTTGTGGGCGATCAGCCCCAGCATTTT. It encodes CASSHVVGDQPQHF.

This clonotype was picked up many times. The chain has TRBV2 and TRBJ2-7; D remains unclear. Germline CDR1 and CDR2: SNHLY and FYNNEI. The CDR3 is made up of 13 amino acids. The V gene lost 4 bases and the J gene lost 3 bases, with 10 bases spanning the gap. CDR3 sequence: CASSVGRFYEQYF. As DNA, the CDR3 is TGTGCCAGCAGTGTAGGTCGTTTCTACGAGCAGTACTTC.

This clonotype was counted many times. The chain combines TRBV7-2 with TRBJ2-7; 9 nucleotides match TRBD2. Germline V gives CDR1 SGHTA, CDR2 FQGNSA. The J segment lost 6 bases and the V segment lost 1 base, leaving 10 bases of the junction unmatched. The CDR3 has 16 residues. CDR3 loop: CASSLVHGGRAGEQYF. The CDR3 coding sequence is TGTGCCAGCAGCTTAGTCCATGGCGGGAGGGCGGGCGAGCAGTACTTC.

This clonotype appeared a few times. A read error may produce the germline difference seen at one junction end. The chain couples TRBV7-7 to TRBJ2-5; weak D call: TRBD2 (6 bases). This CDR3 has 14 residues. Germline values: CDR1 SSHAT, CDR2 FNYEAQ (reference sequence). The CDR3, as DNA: TGTGCTAGCAGCTTAGTTCGCGGGGAAGAGACCCAGTACTTC. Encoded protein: CASSLVRGEETQYF.

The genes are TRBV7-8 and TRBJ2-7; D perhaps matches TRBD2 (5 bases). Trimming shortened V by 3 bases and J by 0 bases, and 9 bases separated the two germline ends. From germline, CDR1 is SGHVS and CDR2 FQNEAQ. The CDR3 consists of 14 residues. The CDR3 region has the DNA TGTGCCAGCAGCTTCCCGGGATACTCCTACGAGCAGTACTTC. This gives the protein CASSFPGYSYEQYF.

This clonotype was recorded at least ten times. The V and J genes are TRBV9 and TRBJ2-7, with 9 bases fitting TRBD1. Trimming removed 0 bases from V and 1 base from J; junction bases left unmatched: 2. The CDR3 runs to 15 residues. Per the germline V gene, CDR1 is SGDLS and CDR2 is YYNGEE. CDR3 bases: TGTGCCAGCAGCGTAGCAGGGACAGGGTCCTACGAGCAGTACTTC. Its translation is CASSVAGTGSYEQYF.

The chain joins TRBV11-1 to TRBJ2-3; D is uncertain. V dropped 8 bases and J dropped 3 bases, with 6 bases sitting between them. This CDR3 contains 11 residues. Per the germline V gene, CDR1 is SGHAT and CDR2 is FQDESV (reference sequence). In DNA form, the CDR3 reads TGTGCCAGCGGCGGAACAGATACGCAGTATTTT. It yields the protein CASGGTDTQYF.

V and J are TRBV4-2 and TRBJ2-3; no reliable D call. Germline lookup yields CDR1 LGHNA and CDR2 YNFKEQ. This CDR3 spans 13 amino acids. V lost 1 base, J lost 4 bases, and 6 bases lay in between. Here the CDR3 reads CASSQVSSDTQYF. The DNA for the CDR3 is TGTGCCAGCAGCCAAGTTTCCTCAGATACGCAGTATTTT.

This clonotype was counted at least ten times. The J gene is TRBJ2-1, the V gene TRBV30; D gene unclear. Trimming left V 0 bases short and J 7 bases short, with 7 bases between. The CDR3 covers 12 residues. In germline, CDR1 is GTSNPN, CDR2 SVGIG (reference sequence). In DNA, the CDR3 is TGTGCCTGGAGTGTTGGACGAAATGAGCAGTTCTTC. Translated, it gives CAWSVGRNEQFF.

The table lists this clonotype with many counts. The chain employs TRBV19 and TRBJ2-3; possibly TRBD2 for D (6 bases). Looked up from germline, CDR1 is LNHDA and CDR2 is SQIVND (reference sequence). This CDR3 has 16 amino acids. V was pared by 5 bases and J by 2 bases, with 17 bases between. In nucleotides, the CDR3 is TGTGCCAGTAGTTCACCCTCCGGGACTGACACAGATACGCAGTATTTT. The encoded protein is CASSSPSGTDTDTQYF.

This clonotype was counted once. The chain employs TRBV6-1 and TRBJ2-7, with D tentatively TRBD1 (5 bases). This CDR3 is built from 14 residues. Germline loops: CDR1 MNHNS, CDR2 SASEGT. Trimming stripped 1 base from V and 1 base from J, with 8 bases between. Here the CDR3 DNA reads TGTGCCAGCAGTGAAGTCGCAGGGTCCTACGAGCAGTACTTC. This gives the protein CASSEVAGSYEQYF.

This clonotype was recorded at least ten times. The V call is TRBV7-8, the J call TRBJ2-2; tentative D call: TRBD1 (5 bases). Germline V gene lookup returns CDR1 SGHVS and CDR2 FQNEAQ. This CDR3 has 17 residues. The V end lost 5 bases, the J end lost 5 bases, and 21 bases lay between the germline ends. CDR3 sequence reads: CASSHSGWQGLTGELFF. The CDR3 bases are TGTGCCAGCAGCCACTCTGGTTGGCAGGGTTTAACCGGGGAGCTGTTTTTT.

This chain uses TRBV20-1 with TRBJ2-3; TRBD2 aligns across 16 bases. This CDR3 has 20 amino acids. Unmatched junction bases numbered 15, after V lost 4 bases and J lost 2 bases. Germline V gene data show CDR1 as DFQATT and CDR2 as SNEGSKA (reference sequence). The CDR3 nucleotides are TGCAGTGCTACAAAAACACCTGGGACTAGCGGGGGGGCCGTCACAGATACGCAGTATTTT. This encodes CSATKTPGTSGGAVTDTQYF.

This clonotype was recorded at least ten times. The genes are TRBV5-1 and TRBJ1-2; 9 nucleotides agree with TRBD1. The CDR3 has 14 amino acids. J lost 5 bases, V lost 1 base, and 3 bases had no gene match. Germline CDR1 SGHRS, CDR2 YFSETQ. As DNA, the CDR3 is TGCGCCAGCAGCTTGACAGGGGGCCGGTATGGCTACACCTTC. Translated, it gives CASSLTGGRYGYTF.

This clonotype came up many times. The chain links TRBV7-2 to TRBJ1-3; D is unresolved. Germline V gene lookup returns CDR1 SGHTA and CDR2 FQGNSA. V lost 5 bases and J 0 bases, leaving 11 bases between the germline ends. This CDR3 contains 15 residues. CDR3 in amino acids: CASSQTGSSGNTIYF. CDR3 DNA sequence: TGTGCCAGCAGCCAAACTGGAAGCTCTGGAAACACCATATATTTT.

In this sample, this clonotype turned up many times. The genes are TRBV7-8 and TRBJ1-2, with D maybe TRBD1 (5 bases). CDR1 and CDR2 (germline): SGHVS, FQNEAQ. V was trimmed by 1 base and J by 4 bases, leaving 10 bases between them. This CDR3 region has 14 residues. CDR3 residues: CASSLVDSPYGYTF. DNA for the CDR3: TGTGCCAGCAGCTTAGTTGACAGCCCCTATGGCTACACCTTC.

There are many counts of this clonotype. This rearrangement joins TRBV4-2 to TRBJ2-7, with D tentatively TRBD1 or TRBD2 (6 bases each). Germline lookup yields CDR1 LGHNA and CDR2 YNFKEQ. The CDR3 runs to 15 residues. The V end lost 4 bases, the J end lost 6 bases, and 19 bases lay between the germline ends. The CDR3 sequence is CASSLQTGGGSEQYF. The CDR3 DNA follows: TGTGCCAGCAGCCTTCAGACAGGAGGAGGGTCCGAGCAGTACTTC.

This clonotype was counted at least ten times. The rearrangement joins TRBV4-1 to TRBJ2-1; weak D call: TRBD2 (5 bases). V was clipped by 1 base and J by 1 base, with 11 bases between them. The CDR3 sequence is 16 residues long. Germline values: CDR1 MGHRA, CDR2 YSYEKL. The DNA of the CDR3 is TGCGCCAGCAGCCAAGTGGACTTAGTGTCCTACAATGAGCAGTTCTTC. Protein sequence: CASSQVDLVSYNEQFF.

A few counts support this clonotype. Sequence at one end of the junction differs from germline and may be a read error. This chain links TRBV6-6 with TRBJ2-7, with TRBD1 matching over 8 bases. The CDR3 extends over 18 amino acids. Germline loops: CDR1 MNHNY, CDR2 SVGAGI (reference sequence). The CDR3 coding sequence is TGTGCCAGCAGTCACTCGTTTATCTGGGCAGGGGGCGCGTACGAGCAGTACTTC. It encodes CASSHSFIWAGGAYEQYF.

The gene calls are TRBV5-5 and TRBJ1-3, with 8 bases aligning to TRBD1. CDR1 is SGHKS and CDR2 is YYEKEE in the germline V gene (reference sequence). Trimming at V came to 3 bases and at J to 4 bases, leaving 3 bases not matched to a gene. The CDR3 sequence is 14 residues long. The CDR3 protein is CASSSDRGGNTIYF. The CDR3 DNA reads TGTGCCAGCAGCTCCGACAGGGGAGGAAACACCATATATTTT. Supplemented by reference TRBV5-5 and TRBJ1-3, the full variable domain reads DAGVTQSPTHLIKTRGQQVTLRCSPISGHKSVSWYQQVLGQGPQFIFQYYEKEERGRGNFPDRFSARQFPNYSSELNVNALLLGDSALYLCASSSDRGGNTIYFGEGSWLTVV.

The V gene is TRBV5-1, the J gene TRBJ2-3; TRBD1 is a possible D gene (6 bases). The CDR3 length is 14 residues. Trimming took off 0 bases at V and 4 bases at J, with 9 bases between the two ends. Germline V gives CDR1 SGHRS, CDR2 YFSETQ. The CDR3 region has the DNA TGCGCCAGCAGCTTGGCAGGGGACGCAGATACGCAGTATTTT. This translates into CASSLAGDADTQYF.

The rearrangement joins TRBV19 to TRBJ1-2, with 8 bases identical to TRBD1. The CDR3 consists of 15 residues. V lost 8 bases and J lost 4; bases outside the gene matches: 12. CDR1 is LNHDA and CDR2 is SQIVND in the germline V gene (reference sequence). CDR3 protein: CASVPGQASGYGYTF. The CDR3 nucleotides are TGTGCCAGTGTCCCGGGACAGGCTAGTGGCTATGGCTACACCTTC.

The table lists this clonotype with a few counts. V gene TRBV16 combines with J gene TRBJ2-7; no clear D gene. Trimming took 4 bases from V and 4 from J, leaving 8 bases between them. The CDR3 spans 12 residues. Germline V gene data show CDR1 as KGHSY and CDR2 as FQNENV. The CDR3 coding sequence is TGTGCCAGCAGCCGAAACGGGTACGAGCAGTACTTC. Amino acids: CASSRNGYEQYF.

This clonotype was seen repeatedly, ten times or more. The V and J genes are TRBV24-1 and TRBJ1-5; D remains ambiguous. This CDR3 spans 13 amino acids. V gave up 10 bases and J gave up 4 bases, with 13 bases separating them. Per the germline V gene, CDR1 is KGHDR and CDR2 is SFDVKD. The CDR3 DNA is TGTGCCACTACCCCGGGCCCAAATCAGCCCCAGCATTTT. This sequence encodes CATTPGPNQPQHF.

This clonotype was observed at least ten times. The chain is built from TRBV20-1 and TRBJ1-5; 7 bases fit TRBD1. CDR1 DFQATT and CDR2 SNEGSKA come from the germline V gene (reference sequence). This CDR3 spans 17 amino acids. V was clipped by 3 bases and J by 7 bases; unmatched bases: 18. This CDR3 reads CSASFETGRGSRQPQHF. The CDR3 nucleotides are TGCAGTGCTAGCTTCGAGACAGGGAGGGGGTCACGGCAGCCCCAGCATTTT.